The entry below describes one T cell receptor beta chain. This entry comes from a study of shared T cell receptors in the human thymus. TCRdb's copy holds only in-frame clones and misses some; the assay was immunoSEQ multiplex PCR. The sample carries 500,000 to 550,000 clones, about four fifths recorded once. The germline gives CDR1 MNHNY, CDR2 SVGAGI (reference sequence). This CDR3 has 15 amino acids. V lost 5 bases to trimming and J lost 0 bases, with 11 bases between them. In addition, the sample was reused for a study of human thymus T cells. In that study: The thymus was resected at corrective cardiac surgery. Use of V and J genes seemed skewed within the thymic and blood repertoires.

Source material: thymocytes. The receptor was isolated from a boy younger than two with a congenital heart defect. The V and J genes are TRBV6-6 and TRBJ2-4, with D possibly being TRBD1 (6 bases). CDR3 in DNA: TGTGCCAGCAGTCACAGGGAACTAGCCAAAAACATTCAGTACTTC. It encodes CASSHRELAKNIQYF.